This T cell receptor (beta chain) emerged from a study of blood T cells in healthy people across ages. Study results and limitations: Long-lived donors exceeded aged donors in naive CD4+ cells and diversity.

The germline V gene encodes CDR1 DFQATT and CDR2 SNEGSKA (reference sequence). V shed 6 bases, J shed 1 base, and the junction held 10 bases outside the gene matches. This CDR3 region has 16 residues. Concerning this clonotype itself: The antigen is undetermined.

Primed by a sample-barcoded 5' primer and a J-beta primer mix, a second PCR proceeded for about 6 to 12 cycles. TCRdb analysed the 5' RACE reads with MiXCR anew, one entry per CDR3 protein. Of 700,000 to 900,000 distinct CDR3 sequences listed, under 30% were seen once; the top ten hold 3%. This sample was shared with a second study, whose subject was T cells of mothers and their children.

The receptor's source is a boy younger than 18 in good health. Sequenced material: blood. J is TRBJ1-4 and V is TRBV20-1; 8 bases agree with TRBD1. The DNA of the CDR3 is TGCAGTGCCAAGGACAGGGATTGGGGAACTAATGAAAAACTGTTTTTT. Translated, it gives CSAKDRDWGTNEKLFF.